The 20 T cell receptor beta chains below all came from one sample that was sequenced in a study of blood T cells in healthy people across ages. Using a J-beta primer mix together with a sample-barcoded 5' primer, a second PCR was run for about 6 to 12 cycles. One entry per CDR3 protein results from TCRdb running MiXCR on the 5' RACE reads. The sample has about 800,000 distinct CDR3 sequences, about 42% seen once; the top ten hold 15% to 20%. Sequencing was carried out using blood. The receptors shown here come from a man older than 75 in good health.

The V gene is TRBV20-1, the J gene TRBJ1-1; D may be TRBD1 (5 bases). Germline V lookup: CDR1 DFQATT, CDR2 SNEGSKA (reference sequence). The V gene lost 1 base and the J gene lost 1 base, with 13 bases spanning the gap. The CDR3 has 15 residues. The CDR3 coding sequence is TGCAGTGCTAGAGTTTGGGGCAGGGAGAACACTGAAGCTTTCTTT. Its translation is CSARVWGRENTEAFF.

The rearrangement uses TRBV5-1 and TRBJ2-7; 9 bases are shared with TRBD1. V dropped 6 bases and J dropped 2; count of bases not matched to a gene: 12. There are 16 residues in the CDR3. In germline, CDR1 is SGHRS, CDR2 YFSETQ. Here the CDR3 DNA reads TGCGCCAGCACCTATAATCCGGGACAGGGAACCTACGAGCAGTACTTC. It is translated as CASTYNPGQGTYEQYF.

The V and J genes are TRBV5-1 and TRBJ2-7; 10 nucleotides agree with TRBD1. Matching the DNA end better, TRBJ2-5 makes the J call doubtful. This CDR3 is 16 amino acids long. The germline V gene has CDR1 SGHRS and CDR2 YFSETQ. CDR3 DNA sequence: TGCGCCAGCAGCACGTCCGGGACAGGGGTTGAAGAGACCCAGTACTTC. It specifies CASSTSGTGVEETQYF.

V gene TRBV28 combines with J gene TRBJ2-5; 7 bases fit TRBD1. Germline CDR1 MDHEN, CDR2 SYDVKM. The ends lost 5 bases at V and 5 bases at J; junction bases unmatched: 8. This CDR3 spans 14 amino acids. In nucleotides, the CDR3 is TGTGCCAGCAGTCAACCGACAGGGAAGGAGACCCAGTACTTC. Amino acid sequence: CASSQPTGKETQYF.

The rearrangement links TRBV25-1 to TRBJ1-1, with D unclear. The CDR3 is 16 amino acids. The V end lost 0 bases, the J end lost 0 bases, and 11 bases lay between the germline ends. In germline, CDR1 is MGHDK, CDR2 SYGVNS. The chain's CDR3 is CASSEYGEGLNTEAFF. The CDR3 DNA reads TGTGCCAGCAGTGAATACGGAGAGGGATTGAACACTGAAGCTTTCTTT.

The chain employs TRBV23-1 and TRBJ2-7; 8 bases agree with TRBD2. TRBV23-1 is classed as an ORF, of uncertain function. This CDR3 is built from 14 residues. CDR3 nucleotide sequence: TGCACCGGGGGGGAGGGGGTTCCCCCCTACGAGCAGTACTTC. Translation: CTGGEGVPPYEQYF.

Only a few counts were recorded for this clonotype. This chain links TRBV3-1 with TRBJ2-7; 14 nucleotides line up with TRBD2. This CDR3 is 18 amino acids long. Germline V gene sequence: CDR1 LGHDT, CDR2 YNNKEL (reference sequence). V shed 4 bases and J 2 bases; nucleotides not matched to a gene: 10. The CDR3 bases are TGTGCCAGCAGCCTCCACCTAGAGACTAGCGGGAGGGCCTACGAGCAGTACTTC. Amino acids: CASSLHLETSGRAYEQYF.

This clonotype was observed a few times. The chain combines TRBV5-1 with TRBJ2-7, with 8 bases matching TRBD1. This CDR3 spans 15 amino acids. V gave up 0 bases and J gave up 3 bases; unmatched junction bases: 5. Germline V CDR1 and CDR2: SGHRS, YFSETQ. This CDR3 is CASSLGQGTLYEQYF. CDR3 nucleotides: TGCGCCAGCAGCTTGGGACAGGGGACCCTCTACGAGCAGTACTTC. Filled out from reference TRBV5-1 and TRBJ2-7, the complete variable domain reads KAGVTQTPRYLIKTRGQQVTLSCSPISGHRSVSWYQQTPGQGLQFLFEYFSETQRNKGNFPGRFSGRQFSNSRSEMNVSTLELGDSALYLCASSLGQGTLYEQYFGPGTRLTVT.

This clonotype was observed a single time. This rearrangement joins TRBV21-1 to TRBJ2-3; the DNA was not compared with TRBD1, the D call given in the table. TRBV21-1 is assigned pseudogene status. This CDR3 is built from 15 residues. This chain's CDR3 is CASTPDVPSTDTQYF. The CDR3 coding sequence is TGTGCCAGCACCCCGGACGTGCCTAGCACAGATACGCAGTATTTT.

The chain recombines TRBV7-9 with TRBJ2-7; 9 bases line up with TRBD1. Looked up from germline, CDR1 is SEHNR and CDR2 is FQNEAQ (reference sequence). The CDR3 length is 15 residues. With V trimmed by 4 bases and J by 5 bases, 9 bases remained unmatched. The CDR3 loop is CASSSRTGEFHEQYF. The CDR3 DNA reads TGTGCCAGCAGCTCTCGGACAGGGGAATTCCACGAGCAGTACTTC. Using reference TRBV7-9 and TRBJ2-7 for the parts outside the CDR3, the full variable domain is DTGVSQNPRHKITKRGQNVTFRCDPISEHNRLYWYRQTLGQGPEFLTYFQNEAQLEKSRLLSDRFSAERPKGSFSTLEIQRTEQGDSAMYLCASSSRTGEFHEQYFGPGTRLTVT.

The V gene is TRBV7-2, the J gene TRBJ2-5, with 12 bases fitting TRBD2. The J call is in doubt because the DNA end fits TRBJ2-7 better. Germline V gene lookup returns CDR1 SGHTA and CDR2 FQGNSA. The CDR3 covers 16 residues. CDR3 sequence: CASNLASGRAFYEQYF. In nucleotides, the CDR3 is TGTGCCAGCAACCTAGCTAGCGGGAGGGCCTTCTACGAGCAGTACTTC.

The chain uses TRBV4-1 and TRBJ2-5; D possibly corresponds to TRBD2 (5 bases). Germline-derived CDR1 and CDR2 are MGHRA and YSYEKL. The CDR3 totals 14 residues. Trimming removed 2 bases from V and 7 bases from J, with 14 bases in between. CDR3 amino acids: CASSQTGPAGTQYF. CDR3 DNA sequence: TGCGCCAGCAGCCAAACGGGCCCCGCGGGGACCCAGTACTTC.

This clonotype was seen ten or more times. The chain employs TRBV20-1 and TRBJ2-5; D call uncertain. CDR3 size: 10 residues. Trimming pared 7 bases from V and 4 bases from J, leaving 7 bases between. CDR1 and CDR2 from the germline V gene are DFQATT and SNEGSKA (reference sequence). The CDR3 sequence is CSVGGETQYF. The CDR3 DNA follows: TGCAGTGTGGGTGGAGAGACCCAGTACTTC.

There are many counts of this clonotype. This chain uses TRBV4-3 with TRBJ1-6; D ambiguous. This CDR3 is built from 15 residues. The V gene's germline CDR1 is LGHNA and CDR2 YSLEER. V shed 2 bases and J shed 7 bases, with 12 bases lying between them. CDR3 nucleotide sequence: TGCGCCAGCAGCCAATACGAGGGCAGGAATTCACCCCTCCACTTT. Its translation is CASSQYEGRNSPLHF.

Regarding this clonotype: This sequence may be a read error, since a much larger clone differs from it by one base. V is TRBV29-1 and J is TRBJ2-5, with TRBD2 as a possible D gene (7 bases). The CDR3 sequence is 14 residues long. The ends were cut back, 2 bases at V and 11 bases at J, with 21 bases in the middle. Germline CDR1 is SQVTM and CDR2 is ANQGSEA. This CDR3 reads CSVERDGGTNKQYF. CDR3 nucleotide sequence: TGCAGCGTTGAACGGGACGGGGGGACAAACAAGCAGTACTTC.

This clonotype was recorded at least ten times. The J gene is TRBJ2-3, the V gene TRBV20-1; the match to TRBD2 covers 13 bases. Germline loops: CDR1 DFQATT, CDR2 SNEGSKA (reference sequence). The trim removed 2 bases at V and 6 bases at J, leaving 8 bases unmatched. The CDR3 has 16 amino acids. The chain's CDR3 is CSARTWTSGRSDTQYF. The CDR3 nucleotides are TGCAGTGCTAGAACATGGACTAGCGGGAGATCGGATACGCAGTATTTT.

This clonotype has more than one count but fewer than ten. The chain has TRBV20-1 and TRBJ1-2; D unclear. The germline gives CDR1 DFQATT, CDR2 SNEGSKA (reference sequence). Trimming cost V 6 bases and J 4 bases, with 12 bases left between them. This CDR3 spans 12 amino acids. The CDR3 region is CSATYRSYGYTF. The CDR3 DNA is TGCAGTGCCACCTATAGGTCCTATGGCTACACCTTC.

The chain links TRBV6-1 to TRBJ2-1; the D gene is possibly TRBD2 (5 bases). Trimming took 6 bases from V and 0 from J, leaving 24 bases between them. Germline assignment: CDR1 MNHNS and CDR2 SASEGT. This CDR3 region has 19 residues. The CDR3: CASRQRPYAGSSSYNEQFF. The CDR3 nucleotides read TGTGCCAGCAGACAACGCCCGTACGCGGGCTCAAGCTCCTACAATGAGCAGTTCTTC.

This chain connects TRBV20-1 to TRBJ1-2; D is perhaps TRBD1 (6 bases). Germline values: CDR1 DFQATT, CDR2 SNEGSKA (reference sequence). V lost 2 bases, J lost 1 base, and 11 bases lay in between. This CDR3 contains 14 residues. CDR3 loop: CSARKGGINYGYTF. CDR3 nucleotides: TGCAGTGCTAGAAAAGGGGGAATTAACTATGGCTACACCTTC.

This clonotype was picked up many times. The CDR3 nucleotides are TGCAGCGTAGAAACAGGGTCCGATGGCCGAGCGTACTTC. Protein sequence: CSVETGSDGRAYF. This rearrangement joins TRBV29-1 to TRBJ2-7; D might be TRBD1 (6 bases). This CDR3 comprises 13 residues. With 6 bases removed from V and 12 bases from J, the gap between germline ends came to 24 bases. CDR1 is SQVTM and CDR2 is ANQGSEA in the germline V gene.